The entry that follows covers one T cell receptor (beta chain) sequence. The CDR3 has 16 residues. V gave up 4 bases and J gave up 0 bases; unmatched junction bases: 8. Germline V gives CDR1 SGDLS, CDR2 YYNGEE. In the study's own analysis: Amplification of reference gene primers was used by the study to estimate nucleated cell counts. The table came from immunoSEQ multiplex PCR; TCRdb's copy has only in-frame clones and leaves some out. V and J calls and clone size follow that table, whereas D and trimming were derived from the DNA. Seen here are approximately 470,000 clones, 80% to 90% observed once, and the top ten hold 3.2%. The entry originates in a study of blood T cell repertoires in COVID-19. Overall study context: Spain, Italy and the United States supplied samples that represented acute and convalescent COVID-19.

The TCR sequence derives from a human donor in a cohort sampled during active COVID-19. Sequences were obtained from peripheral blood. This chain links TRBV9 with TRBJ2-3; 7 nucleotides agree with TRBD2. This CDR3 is CASSLRSGASTDTQYF. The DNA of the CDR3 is TGTGCCAGCAGCCTGAGGAGCGGGGCTAGCACAGATACGCAGTATTTT.